One and the same sample provided the 4 T cell receptor beta chains below, sequenced in a study of T cells in Graves' hyperthyroidism and ophthalmopathy. TCR beta CDR3 region amplification was performed from RNA transcripts. The HTBI primer set served for first-round RT-PCR of the TCR CDR3. TCRdb itself ran the multiplex PCR reads through MiXCR, one entry per CDR3 protein. The sample holds roughly 550,000 distinct CDR3 sequences; around 16% are singletons and the top ten take roughly 29%. The specimen sequenced was blood. All receptors derive from a woman aged 25 to 39 with Graves' ophthalmopathy.

For the CDR3, the DNA is TGCAGTGCAGTTGGGGCTAGCGGGAACACCGGGGAGCTGTTTTTT. As protein: CSAVGASGNTGELFF. The rearrangement uses TRBV20-1 and TRBJ2-2; 7 positions agree with TRBD2. The CDR3 has 15 amino acids. Per germline, CDR1 DFQATT and CDR2 SNEGSKA (reference sequence). Trimming removed 6 bases from V and 1 base from J; junction bases left unmatched: 8.

This clonotype was seen repeatedly, ten times or more. The chain couples TRBV28 to TRBJ2-7; 8 bases match TRBD1. Trimming at V came to 6 bases and at J to 5 bases, leaving 12 bases not matched to a gene. The CDR3 spans 15 residues. The V gene's germline CDR1 is MDHEN and CDR2 SYDVKM. As DNA, the CDR3 is TGTGCCAGCAGCGCAATGGACAGGGAGGAGGACGAGCAGTACTTC. Amino acid sequence: CASSAMDREEDEQYF.

This chain joins TRBV20-1 and TRBJ1-2; D unresolved. Trimming pared 1 base from V and 4 bases from J, leaving 7 bases between. Germline loops: CDR1 DFQATT, CDR2 SNEGSKA (reference sequence). The CDR3 is 12 amino acids. The CDR3, as DNA: TGCAGTGCTAGAGTTCAGAGCTATGGCTACACCTTC. Translation: CSARVQSYGYTF.

This clonotype appeared a few times. V and J are TRBV10-3 and TRBJ2-1, with D possibly TRBD2 on 6 matching bases. Trimming cost V 0 bases and J 0 bases, with 18 bases left between them. Germline lookup yields CDR1 ENHRY and CDR2 SYGVKD. CDR3 length: 19 amino acids. The CDR3 is CAISESDGRGLSSYNEQFF. CDR3 DNA sequence: TGTGCCATCAGTGAGTCGGATGGTCGGGGGTTGAGCTCCTACAATGAGCAGTTCTTC.